These 13 T cell receptor beta chains were sequenced from one sample in a study of cytotoxic CD8 clonotypes in ibrutinib-treated CLL. Sequenced by immunoSEQ multiplex PCR; TCRdb stores in-frame clones only, minus some. The sample gives around 24,000 clones, less than 80% of which show up once; 9% is in the top ten. Sequences were derived from PBMCs, sampled before ibrutinib treatment. The receptors were gathered from a human donor with chronic lymphocytic leukemia.

The rearrangement links TRBV28 to TRBJ1-3, with D hard to call. Trimming left V 7 bases short and J 1 base short, with 14 bases between. The CDR3 loop spans 15 amino acids. Germline CDR1 reads MDHEN; CDR2 reads SYDVKM. The CDR3 DNA reads as TGTGCCAGCATCAGTAGGCCAGCGTCTGGAAACACCATATATTTT. Encoded protein: CASISRPASGNTIYF.

The sample holds a few counts of this clone. The rearrangement links TRBV18 to TRBJ2-1; D unclear. Trimming shortened V by 4 bases and J by 5 bases, and 9 bases separated the two germline ends. The CDR3 is 13 residues long. Germline lookup yields CDR1 KGHSH and CDR2 LQKENI. The CDR3 DNA reads TGTGCCAGCTCACTGGACGCCAACAATGAGCAGTTCTTC. As protein: CASSLDANNEQFF.

The V gene is TRBV7-2, the J gene TRBJ2-5; 7 positions agree with TRBD1. J was trimmed by 4 bases and V by 5 bases; bases with no gene match: 7. Germline V gene data show CDR1 as SGHTA and CDR2 as FQGNSA. This CDR3 region has 14 residues. The DNA for the CDR3 is TGTGCCAGCAGCCGGGACAGAGCAGCAGAGACCCAGTACTTC. It translates to CASSRDRAAETQYF.

As DNA, the CDR3 is TGTGCCAGCAGTGGGGGGCCCGCAACTAATGAAAAACTGTTTTTT. It translates to CASSGGPATNEKLFF. J is TRBJ1-4 and V is TRBV28; tentatively, D is TRBD1 (6 bases). Trimming left V 5 bases short and J 0 bases short, with 10 bases between. CDR3 length equals 15 residues. CDR1 is MDHEN, CDR2 SYDVKM, per germline.

The V and J genes are TRBV28 and TRBJ1-1; TRBD1 might be the D (6 bases). This CDR3 is built from 12 residues. The germline V and J ends were trimmed by 2 bases and 6 bases, with 7 bases remaining between them. Germline V lookup: CDR1 MDHEN, CDR2 SYDVKM. The CDR3 nucleotides are TGTGCCAGCAGTTTAAACAGGGCTGAAGCTTTCTTT. This gives the protein CASSLNRAEAFF. The entire variable domain, with the rest obtained from reference TRBV28 and TRBJ1-1, is as follows: DVKVTQSSRYLVKRTGEKVFLECVQDMDHENMFWYRQDPGLGLRLIYFSYDVKMKEKGDIPEGYSVSREKKERFSLILESASTNQTSMYLCASSLNRAEAFFGQGTRLTVV.

V gene TRBV5-8 combines with J gene TRBJ2-5, with D hard to call. CDR3 size: 15 residues. Trimming removed 1 base from V and 5 bases from J, with 15 bases in between. Germline V gene lookup returns CDR1 SGHTS and CDR2 YDEGEE. CDR3 amino acids: CASSLIIGRAETQYF. CDR3 in DNA: TGTGCCAGCAGCTTGATTATCGGACGGGCCGAGACCCAGTACTTC.

The rearrangement uses TRBV9 and TRBJ1-1; no definite D call. CDR1 and CDR2 (germline): SGDLS, YYNGEE. With 0 bases removed from V and 1 base from J, the gap between germline ends came to 7 bases. This CDR3 contains 14 residues. The CDR3: CASSVGSENTEAFF. For the CDR3, the DNA is TGTGCCAGCAGCGTAGGGTCTGAGAACACTGAAGCTTTCTTT.

The V call is TRBV27, the J call TRBJ2-1, with 10 bases identical to TRBD1. CDR1 and CDR2 (germline): MNHEY, SMNVEV (reference sequence). Unmatched junction bases numbered 24, after V lost 4 bases and J lost 3 bases. The CDR3 consists of 22 residues. The CDR3 DNA sequence: TGTGCCAGCAGTTACTCCGGGGACAGGGGAGGGGGTCCCGGCCTTAACTACAATGAGCAGTTCTTC. Amino acids: CASSYSGDRGGGPGLNYNEQFF.

This chain connects TRBV7-6 to TRBJ2-7; D may be TRBD2 (6 bases). Germline V gene sequence: CDR1 SGHVS, CDR2 FNYEAQ. With 4 bases removed from V and 6 bases from J, the gap between germline ends came to 22 bases. CDR3 length: 16 residues. The CDR3 region has the DNA TGTGCCAGCAGCTCTGCGGGGAGCCCGGGTTACTTCGAGCAGTACTTC. It specifies CASSSAGSPGYFEQYF.

This clone was seen just once. This chain connects TRBV18 to TRBJ2-7; the match to TRBD1 covers 9 bases. V lost 4 bases to trimming and J lost 3 bases; unmatched junction nucleotides: 7. This CDR3 comprises 15 residues. Germline V CDR1 and CDR2: KGHSH, LQKENI. CDR3 amino acids: CASSQGQGRDYEQYF. The CDR3 region has the DNA TGTGCCAGCTCACAGGGACAGGGAAGAGACTACGAGCAGTACTTC.

This chain joins TRBV6-6 and TRBJ2-1, with D tentatively TRBD2 (6 bases). This CDR3 contains 15 residues. V was cut by 7 bases and J by 7 bases, with 20 bases left in between. The germline CDR1 and CDR2 sequences are MNHNY and SVGAGI (reference sequence). Here the CDR3 DNA reads TGTGCCAGCAAGTTTCTCGAGGAGGGCGGGAATGAGCAGTTCTTC. It translates to CASKFLEEGGNEQFF.

V and J are TRBV6-6 and TRBJ2-2, with 9 nucleotides matching TRBD2. This CDR3 spans 16 amino acids. CDR1 MNHNY and CDR2 SVGAGI come from the germline V gene (reference sequence). V trimming: 2 bases; J trimming: 5 bases; junction bases outside the gene matches: 6. Written as DNA, the CDR3 is TGTGCCAGCAGTTACAAAGGCGGGAGGGGTACCGGGGAGCTGTTTTTT. Its translation is CASSYKGGRGTGELFF.

The J gene is TRBJ1-4, the V gene TRBV10-1; D may be TRBD1 (5 bases). Germline lookup yields CDR1 WNHNN and CDR2 SYGVQD (reference sequence). The CDR3 spans 13 residues. The V end lost 6 bases, the J end lost 5 bases, and 10 bases lay between the germline ends. The CDR3 sequence is CASRQDGNEKLFF. For the CDR3, the DNA is TGCGCCAGCAGACAGGATGGGAATGAAAAACTGTTTTTT.